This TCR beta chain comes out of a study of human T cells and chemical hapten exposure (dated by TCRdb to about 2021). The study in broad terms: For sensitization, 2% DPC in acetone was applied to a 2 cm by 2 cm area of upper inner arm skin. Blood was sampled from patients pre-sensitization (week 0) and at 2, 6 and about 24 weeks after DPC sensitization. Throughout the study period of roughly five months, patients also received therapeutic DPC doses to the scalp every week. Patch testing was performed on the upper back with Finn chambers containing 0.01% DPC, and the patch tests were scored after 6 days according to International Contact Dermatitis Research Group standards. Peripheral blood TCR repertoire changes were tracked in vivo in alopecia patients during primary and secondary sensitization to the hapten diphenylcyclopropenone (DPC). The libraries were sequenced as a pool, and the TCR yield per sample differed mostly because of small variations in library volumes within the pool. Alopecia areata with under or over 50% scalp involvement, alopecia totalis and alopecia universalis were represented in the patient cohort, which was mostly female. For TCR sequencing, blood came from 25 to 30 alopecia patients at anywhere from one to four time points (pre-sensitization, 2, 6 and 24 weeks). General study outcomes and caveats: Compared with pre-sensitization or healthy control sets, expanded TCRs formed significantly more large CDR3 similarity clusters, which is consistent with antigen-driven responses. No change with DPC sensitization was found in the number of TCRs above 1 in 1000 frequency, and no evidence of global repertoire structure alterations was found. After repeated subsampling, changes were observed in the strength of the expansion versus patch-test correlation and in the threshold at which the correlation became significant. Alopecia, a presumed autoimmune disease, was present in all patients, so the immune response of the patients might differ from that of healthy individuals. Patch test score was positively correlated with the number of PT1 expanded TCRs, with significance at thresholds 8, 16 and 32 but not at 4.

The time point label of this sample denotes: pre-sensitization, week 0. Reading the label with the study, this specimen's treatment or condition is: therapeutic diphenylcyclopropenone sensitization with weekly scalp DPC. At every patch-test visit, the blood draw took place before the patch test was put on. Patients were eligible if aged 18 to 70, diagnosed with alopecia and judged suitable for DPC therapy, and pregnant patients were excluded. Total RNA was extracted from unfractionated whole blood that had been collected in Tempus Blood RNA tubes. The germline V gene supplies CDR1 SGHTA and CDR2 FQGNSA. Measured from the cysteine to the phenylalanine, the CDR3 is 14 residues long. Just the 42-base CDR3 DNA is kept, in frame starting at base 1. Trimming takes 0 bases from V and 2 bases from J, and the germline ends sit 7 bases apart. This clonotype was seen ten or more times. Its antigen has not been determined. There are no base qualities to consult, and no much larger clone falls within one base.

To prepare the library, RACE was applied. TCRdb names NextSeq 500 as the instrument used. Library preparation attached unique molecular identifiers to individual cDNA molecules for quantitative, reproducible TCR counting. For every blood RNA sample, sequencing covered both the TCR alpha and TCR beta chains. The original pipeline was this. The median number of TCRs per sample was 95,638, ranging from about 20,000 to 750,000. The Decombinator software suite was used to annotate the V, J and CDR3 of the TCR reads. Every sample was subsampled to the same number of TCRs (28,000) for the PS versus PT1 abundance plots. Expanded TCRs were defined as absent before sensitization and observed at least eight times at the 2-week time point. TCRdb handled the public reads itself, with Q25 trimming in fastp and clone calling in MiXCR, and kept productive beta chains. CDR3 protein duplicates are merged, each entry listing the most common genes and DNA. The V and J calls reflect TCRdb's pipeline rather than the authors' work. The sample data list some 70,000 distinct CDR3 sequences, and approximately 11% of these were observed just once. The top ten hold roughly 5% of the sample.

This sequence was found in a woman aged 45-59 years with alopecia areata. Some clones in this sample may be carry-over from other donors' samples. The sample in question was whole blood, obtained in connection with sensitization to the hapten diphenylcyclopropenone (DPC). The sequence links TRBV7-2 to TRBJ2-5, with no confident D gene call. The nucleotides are TGTGCCAGCAGCTTAGCTGGCTGGCAAGAGACCCAGTACTTC. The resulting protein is CASSLAGWQETQYF.